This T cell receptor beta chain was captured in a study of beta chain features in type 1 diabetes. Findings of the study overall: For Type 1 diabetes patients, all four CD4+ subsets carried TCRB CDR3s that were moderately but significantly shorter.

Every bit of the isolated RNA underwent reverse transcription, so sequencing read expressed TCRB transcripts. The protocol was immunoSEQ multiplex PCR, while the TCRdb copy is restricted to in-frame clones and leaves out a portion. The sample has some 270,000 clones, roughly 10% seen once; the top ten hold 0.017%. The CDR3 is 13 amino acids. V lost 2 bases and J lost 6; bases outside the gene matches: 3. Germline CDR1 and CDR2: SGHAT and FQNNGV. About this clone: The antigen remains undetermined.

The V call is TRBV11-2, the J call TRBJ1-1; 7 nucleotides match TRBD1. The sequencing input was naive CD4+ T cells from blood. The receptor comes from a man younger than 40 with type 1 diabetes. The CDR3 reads CASSLSQGAEAFF. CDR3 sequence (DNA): TGTGCCAGCAGCTTATCTCAGGGGGCTGAAGCTTTCTTT. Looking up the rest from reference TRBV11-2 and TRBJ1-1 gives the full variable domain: EAGVAQSPRYKIIEKRQSVAFWCNPISGHATLYWYQQILGQGPKLLIQFQNNGVVDDSQLPKDRFSAERLKGVDSTLKIQPAKLEDSAVYLCASSLSQGAEAFFGQGTRLTVV.